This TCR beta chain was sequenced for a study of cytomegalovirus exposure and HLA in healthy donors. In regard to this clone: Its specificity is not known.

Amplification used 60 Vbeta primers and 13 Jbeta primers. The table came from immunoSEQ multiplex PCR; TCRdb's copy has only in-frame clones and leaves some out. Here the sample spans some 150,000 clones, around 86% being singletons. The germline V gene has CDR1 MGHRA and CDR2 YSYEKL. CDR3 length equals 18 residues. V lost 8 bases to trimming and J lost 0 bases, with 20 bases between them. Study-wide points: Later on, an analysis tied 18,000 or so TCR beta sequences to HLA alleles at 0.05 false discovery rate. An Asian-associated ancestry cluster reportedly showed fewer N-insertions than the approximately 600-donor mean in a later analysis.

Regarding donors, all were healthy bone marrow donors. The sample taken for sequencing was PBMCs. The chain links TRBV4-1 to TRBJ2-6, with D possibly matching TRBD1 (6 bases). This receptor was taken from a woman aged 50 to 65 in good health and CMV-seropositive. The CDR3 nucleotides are TGCGCCAGCCCAAAACCCGGAGGACAGTCCTCTGGGGCCAACGTCCTGACTTTC. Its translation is CASPKPGGQSSGANVLTF.